The 13 T cell receptor beta chains reported below all come from one sample, sequenced in a study of blood T cell repertoires in COVID-19. The table came from immunoSEQ multiplex PCR; TCRdb's copy has only in-frame clones and leaves some out. Here the sample spans about 280,000 clones, roughly 86% being singletons. What was sequenced was peripheral blood. These receptors all stem from a woman under 40 who had recovered from COVID-19.

The chain carries TRBV7-2 and TRBJ2-2, with TRBD1 matching over 7 bases. The CDR3 covers 16 residues. V was clipped by 1 base and J by 7 bases; unmatched bases: 9. Germline V gene lookup returns CDR1 SGHTA and CDR2 FQGNSA. CDR3 sequence reads: CASSLVKGARGGELFF. CDR3 nucleotide sequence: TGTGCCAGCAGCTTAGTTAAGGGGGCTAGAGGCGGGGAGCTGTTTTTT.

The rearrangement uses TRBV18 and TRBJ2-2; D uncertain. CDR1 KGHSH and CDR2 LQKENI come from the germline V gene. The V end was cut by 6 bases, the J end by 1 base, with 9 bases between. This CDR3 spans 14 amino acids. CDR3 in amino acids: CASSPSGNTGELFF. As DNA, the CDR3 is TGTGCCAGCTCCCCTTCGGGGAACACCGGGGAGCTGTTTTTT.

This clone came up once. The rearrangement joins TRBV6-5 to TRBJ1-1, with 10 bases identical to TRBD1. J lost 1 base, V lost 6 bases, and 5 bases had no gene match. Germline V lookup: CDR1 MNHEY, CDR2 SVGAGI. The CDR3 is 15 residues long. The CDR3: CASSRDRGRNTEAFF. CDR3 DNA sequence: TGTGCCAGCAGCAGAGACAGGGGGCGGAACACTGAAGCTTTCTTT.

The chain carries TRBV28 and TRBJ2-4; D unclear. V shed 2 bases and J shed 4 bases, with 3 bases lying between them. Germline assignment: CDR1 MDHEN and CDR2 SYDVKM. CDR3 size: 12 residues. The CDR3 sequence is CASSLPKNIQYF. CDR3 coding DNA: TGTGCCAGCAGTTTACCGAAAAACATTCAGTACTTC.

The genes are TRBV7-9 and TRBJ2-7, with 8 bases identical to TRBD1. Germline lookup yields CDR1 SEHNR and CDR2 FQNEAQ (reference sequence). V shed 3 bases, J shed 2 bases, and the junction held 6 bases outside the gene matches. The length of the CDR3 is 15 residues. CDR3 sequence reads: CASSFQDRVPYEQYF. For the CDR3, the DNA is TGTGCCAGCAGCTTCCAGGACAGGGTCCCCTACGAGCAGTACTTC.

CDR3: CASSHLSSGQETQYF. The CDR3 DNA follows: TGTGCCAGCAGCCACCTTTCTAGCGGTCAAGAGACCCAGTACTTC. This chain joins TRBV3-1 (or the pseudogene TRBV3-2) and TRBJ2-5; 7 nucleotides match TRBD2. The CDR3 is 15 amino acids. J lost 2 bases, V lost 3 bases, and 6 bases had no gene match. Germline assignment: CDR1 LGHDT and CDR2 YNNKEL (reference sequence).

The J gene is TRBJ1-2, the V gene TRBV5-1; a weak D match, TRBD1 (5 bases). Germline V lookup: CDR1 SGHRS, CDR2 YFSETQ. The CDR3 runs to 16 residues. Trimming removed 4 bases at V and 0 bases at J, with 16 bases between. CDR3 amino acids: CASSGAELSTNYGYTF. DNA for the CDR3: TGCGCCAGCAGCGGGGCAGAGCTGTCTACTAACTATGGCTACACCTTC. The full variable domain, with the rest looked up from reference TRBV5-1 and TRBJ1-2, is KAGVTQTPRYLIKTRGQQVTLSCSPISGHRSVSWYQQTPGQGLQFLFEYFSETQRNKGNFPGRFSGRQFSNSRSEMNVSTLELGDSALYLCASSGAELSTNYGYTFGSGTRLTVV.

V gene TRBV5-4 combines with J gene TRBJ1-2; 8 bases match TRBD1. After removal of 4 bases from V and 3 bases from J, the junction contained 11 bases not matched to a gene. CDR1 and CDR2 (germline): SGHNT, YYREEE (reference sequence). The CDR3 sequence is 16 residues long. CDR3 DNA sequence: TGTGCCAGCAGCCTACCCGGGACAGGATCTTACTATGGCTACACCTTC. Protein: CASSLPGTGSYYGYTF.

This rearrangement joins TRBV4-1 to TRBJ1-6, with 7 bases aligning to TRBD1. V was pared by 4 bases and J by 10 bases, with 10 bases of the junction left unmatched. Germline CDR1 MGHRA, CDR2 YSYEKL. CDR3 length equals 15 residues. The CDR3 DNA reads as TGCGCCAGCAGCCCTGCAGGGGGGTTCGGATCACCCCTCCACTTT. It encodes CASSPAGGFGSPLHF.

The gene calls are TRBV7-2 and TRBJ2-7, with 11 nucleotides matching TRBD2. Looked up from germline, CDR1 is SGHTA and CDR2 is FQGNSA. With V trimmed by 7 bases and J by 10 bases, 9 bases remained unmatched. The CDR3 spans 13 residues. The DNA for the CDR3 is TGTGCCAGCACCACTCAGACTAGCGGGAACCAGTACTTC. It yields the protein CASTTQTSGNQYF.

This clone was seen once. The V and J genes are TRBV24-1 and TRBJ2-3, with TRBD2 matching 14 bases. Germline V gene data show CDR1 as KGHDR and CDR2 as SFDVKD. V lost 3 bases and J lost 4; bases outside the gene matches: 2. There are 16 residues in the CDR3. The DNA of the CDR3 is TGTGCCACCAGTGATGGGACTAGCGGGAGCTCAGATACGCAGTATTTT. It specifies CATSDGTSGSSDTQYF.

This CDR3 is CASSLAGIYNEQFF. The CDR3 DNA sequence: TGTGCCAGTAGCCTAGCGGGGATCTACAATGAGCAGTTCTTC. The chain carries TRBV19 and TRBJ2-1, with TRBD2 identical over 9 bases. V shed 6 bases and J 3 bases; nucleotides not matched to a gene: 3. Per germline, CDR1 LNHDA and CDR2 SQIVND (reference sequence). The CDR3 runs 14 residues.

The DNA for the CDR3 is TGTGCCAGCTCACCAGATATCTCCGGGAGGAATGAAAAACTGTTTTTT. This codes for CASSPDISGRNEKLFF. The V call is TRBV18, the J call TRBJ1-4, with D hard to call. CDR1 is KGHSH, CDR2 LQKENI, per germline. V was shortened by 2 bases and J by 5 bases, with 15 bases between the two germline ends. This CDR3 comprises 16 residues. The variable domain in full, completed from reference TRBV18 and TRBJ1-4, reads NAGVMQNPRHLVRRRGQEARLRCSPMKGHSHVYWYRQLPEEGLKFMVYLQKENIIDESGMPKERFSAEFPKEGPSILRIQQVVRGDSAAYFCASSPDISGRNEKLFFGSGTQLSVL.